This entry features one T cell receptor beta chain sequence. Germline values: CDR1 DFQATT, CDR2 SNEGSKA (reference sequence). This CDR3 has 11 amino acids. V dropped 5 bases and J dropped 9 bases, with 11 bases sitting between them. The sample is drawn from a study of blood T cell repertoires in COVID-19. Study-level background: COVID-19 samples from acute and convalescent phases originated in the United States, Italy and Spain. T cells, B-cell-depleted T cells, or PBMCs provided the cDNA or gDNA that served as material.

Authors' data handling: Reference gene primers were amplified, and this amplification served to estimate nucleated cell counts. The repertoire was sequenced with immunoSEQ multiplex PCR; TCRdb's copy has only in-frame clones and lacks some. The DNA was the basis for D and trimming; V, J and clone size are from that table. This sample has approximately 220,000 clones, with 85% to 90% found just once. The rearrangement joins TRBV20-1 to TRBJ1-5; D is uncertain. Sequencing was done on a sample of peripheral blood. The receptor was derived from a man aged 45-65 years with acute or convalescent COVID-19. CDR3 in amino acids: CSASSVGPQHF. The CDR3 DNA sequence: TGCAGTGCTTCCTCTGTCGGGCCCCAGCATTTT.